The clone carrying this T cell receptor beta chain has a count of ten or more. This specimen comes from a study of blood T cells in healthy people across ages. A second about 7 to 11 cycle PCR used barcoded and J-beta primers. TCRdb fed the 5' RACE reads into MiXCR, producing one record per CDR3 protein. The repertoire holds roughly 680,000 distinct CDR3 sequences, with more than 45% as singletons. Per the germline V gene, CDR1 is SGDLS and CDR2 is YYNGEE. V lost 3 bases and J lost 4, with 14 bases in between. The CDR3 runs to 15 residues. The clonotype comes from a woman of 80 years or more in good health. The V gene is TRBV9, the J gene TRBJ2-1; D assignment may be TRBD1 or TRBD2 (5 bases each). The sample consisted of blood. DNA for the CDR3: TGTGCCAGCAGCGCTACGGGACCCTCTTACAATGAGCAGTTCTTC. Residues: CASSATGPSYNEQFF.